This T cell receptor (beta chain) is drawn from a study of blood T cells in healthy people across ages. Study summary: Capturing about one barcoded beta molecule per two T cells was achieved by template switching.

The CDR3 runs to 15 residues. Primed by a sample-barcoded 5' primer and a J-beta primer mix, a second PCR proceeded for roughly 6 to 12 cycles. From the 5' RACE reads, TCRdb called clonotypes with MiXCR, one entry per CDR3 protein. The sample records roughly 720,000 distinct CDR3 sequences, less than 70% being singletons. This TCR came from a man at least 80 years old in good health. Input material: blood. The chain uses TRBV12-3 or TRBV12-4 and TRBJ2-7; the D is unclear. The J call is doubtful: the DNA matches TRBJ2-5 better. The CDR3 sequence: CASSLAPANKETQYF. For the CDR3, the DNA is TGTGCCAGCAGTTTGGCGCCAGCTAATAAGGAGACCCAGTACTTC.